This T cell receptor beta chain came from a study of blood T cells in healthy people across ages. Study as a whole: Every two T cells gave about one barcoded beta molecule via template switching.

This clonotype was observed a handful of times. No antigen is known for it. Combining a sample-barcoded 5' primer with a J-beta primer mix, a second PCR ran for about 6 to 11 cycles. TCRdb reprocessed the 5' RACE reads with MiXCR, giving one entry per CDR3 protein. The sample includes about 580,000 distinct CDR3 sequences, 45% to 55% seen only once; the top ten take 20% to 25%. Per germline, CDR1 DFQATT and CDR2 SNEGSKA (reference sequence). CDR3 size: 12 residues. Whole-study results and caveats: Not knowing donor CMV status may have confounded expanded clonotype changes.

This receptor was taken from a man at least 80 years old in good health. Sequenced sample: blood. V gene TRBV20-1 combines with J gene TRBJ2-1; 9 positions agree with TRBD2. The CDR3 here is CRCSGSFNEQFF. DNA of the CDR3: TGCCGCTGTAGCGGGAGTTTTAATGAGCAGTTCTTC.